This T cell receptor (beta chain) was identified during a study of regulatory T cells in long-lasting Graves disease. The CDR3 spans 11 residues. V lost 3 bases to trimming and J lost 10 bases; unmatched junction nucleotides: 2. In germline, CDR1 is SGHRS, CDR2 YFSETQ. Investigators prepared the TCR beta libraries by applying iRepertoire HTBI primers and Arm-PCR of CDR3 regions. Via MiXCR, TCRdb re-called the multiplex PCR reads, giving one row per CDR3 protein. The sample consists of approximately 470,000 distinct CDR3 sequences, about 16% of them appearing once. This clonotype was seen a few times. Time point denoted: newly diagnosed GD, antithyroid drugs for less than 3 months. Extracted PBMC RNA gave rise to the TCR library. This same sample was also part of a study on T cells in Graves' hyperthyroidism and ophthalmopathy.

The sample in question was peripheral blood mononuclear cells (PBMCs), obtained at new diagnosis, from a patient treated with antithyroid drugs. This rearrangement joins TRBV5-1 to TRBJ2-3, with 7 bases identical to TRBD2. The TCR sequence derives from a man aged 35 to 55 with Graves disease. Here the CDR3 DNA reads TGCGCCAGCAGCTCCCTAGCGGCGCAGTATTTT. This gives the protein CASSSLAAQYF.